This T cell receptor beta chain appears in the sequencing data of a study of identical twins. The CDR3 loop spans 13 amino acids. V was pared by 7 bases and J by 4 bases, with 11 bases between. Germline CDR1 SNHLY, CDR2 FYNNEI. TCRdb re-called the 5' RACE reads through MiXCR, storing one row per CDR3 protein. The table has about 1.7 million distinct CDR3 sequences, less than 40% seen once; the top ten hold 0.25% to 0.3%. The V and J genes are TRBV2 and TRBJ1-5; D might be TRBD1 (6 bases). The TCR comes from a newborn girl in good health. The material sequenced was cord blood. As DNA, the CDR3 is TGTGCCAGCAACGCCGACAGGAATCAGCCCCAGCATTTT. Protein sequence: CASNADRNQPQHF. Full variable domain (outside the CDR3, taken from reference TRBV2 and TRBJ1-5): EPEVTQTPSHQVTQMGQEVILRCVPISNHLYFYWYRQILGQKVEFLVSFYNNEISEKSEIFDDQFSVERPDGSNFTLKIRSTKLEDSAMYFCASNADRNQPQHFGDGTRLSIL.